The next 5 T cell receptor beta chains were all read from a single sample in a study of molecular identifiers for immune sequencing clone quantification. TCRdb called the PCR reads again in MiXCR, with one record for every CDR3 protein. The data contain about 640,000 distinct CDR3 sequences, about 20% of them singletons. Source material: naive CD8+ T cells from blood, with Jurkat cell RNA spiked in. Described subset: FACS-sorted CD8+CD4-CCR7+CD45RA+ naive T cells. The source is a human donor in good health. Some libraries in this study had Jurkat cell RNA spiked in.

With regard to this clonotype: A single base separates this from a much larger clone, so it may be a read error. The chain couples TRBV13 to TRBJ2-1, with D hard to call. This CDR3 is 12 amino acids long. Trimming left V 5 bases short and J 12 bases short, with 14 bases between. Germline V CDR1 and CDR2: PRHDT, FYEKMQ (reference sequence). The DNA for the CDR3 is TGTGCCAGCAGCCCAGCCCCTTATGGGCAGTTCTTC. Its protein product is CASSPAPYGQFF.

This clonotype was recorded at least ten times. The chain joins TRBV7-9 to TRBJ2-2; a weak D match, TRBD1 (5 bases). The CDR3 runs 12 residues. Germline V lookup: CDR1 SEHNR, CDR2 FQNEAQ (reference sequence). Trimming took off 7 bases at V and 6 bases at J, with 9 bases between the two ends. CDR3 loop: CASTGKPGELFF. The CDR3 bases are TGTGCCAGCACAGGGAAGCCCGGGGAGCTGTTTTTT.

This clonotype was seen only a few times. CDR3 residues: CASSLTPMPSYNSPLHF. CDR3 nucleotides: TGTGCCAGCAGCCTCACCCCCATGCCCTCCTATAATTCACCCCTCCACTTT. The gene calls are TRBV11-2 and TRBJ1-6; D ambiguous. The CDR3 is 17 amino acids. Germline V CDR1 and CDR2: SGHAT, FQNNGV. V was pared by 5 bases and J by 0 bases, with 14 bases between. Full variable domain (rest looked up from reference TRBV11-2 and TRBJ1-6): EAGVAQSPRYKIIEKRQSVAFWCNPISGHATLYWYQQILGQGPKLLIQFQNNGVVDDSQLPKDRFSAERLKGVDSTLKIQPAKLEDSAVYLCASSLTPMPSYNSPLHFGNGTRLTVT.

This clonotype was counted ten times or more. The J gene is TRBJ1-6, the V gene TRBV30; the D is unclear. V gave up 5 bases and J gave up 7 bases, with 6 bases separating them. Germline assignment: CDR1 GTSNPN and CDR2 SVGIG (reference sequence). This CDR3 comprises 11 residues. CDR3: CAWGINSPLHF. The CDR3 DNA reads TGTGCCTGGGGAATCAATTCACCCCTCCACTTT.

This clonotype was seen repeatedly, ten times or more. The chain joins TRBV7-9 to TRBJ1-4; no definite D call. CDR3 length: 12 amino acids. V lost 0 bases, J lost 6 bases, and 2 bases lay in between. Germline V lookup: CDR1 SEHNR, CDR2 FQNEAQ (reference sequence). DNA for the CDR3: TGTGCCAGCAGCTTAGCGGATGAAAAACTGTTTTTT. Translated: CASSLADEKLFF.